These 14 T cell receptor beta chains originate from one sample sequenced in a study of cytomegalovirus exposure and HLA in healthy donors. Primers: 60 Vbeta forward and 13 Jbeta reverse. Libraries were prepared by immunoSEQ multiplex PCR; TCRdb keeps only in-frame clonotypes and omits some of them. The sample lists tens of thousands of clones, under 90% occurring once. Material for sequencing was PBMCs. These receptors all stem from a man over 45 in good health and CMV-seropositive.

The gene calls are TRBV7-9 and TRBJ2-3, with TRBD2 identical over 7 bases. CDR3 length: 18 amino acids. V dropped 5 bases and J dropped 2; count of bases not matched to a gene: 16. The V gene's germline CDR1 is SEHNR and CDR2 FQNEAQ (reference sequence). The CDR3 reads CASSRRPTRERDTDTQYF. CDR3 DNA: TGTGCCAGCAGCCGGCGCCCGACACGAGAGCGGGACACAGATACGCAGTATTTT.

The J gene is TRBJ2-3, the V gene TRBV19; tentatively, D is TRBD2 (6 bases). V was shortened by 6 bases and J by 1 base, with 14 bases between the two germline ends. Germline CDR1 is LNHDA and CDR2 is SQIVND (reference sequence). This CDR3 comprises 15 residues. The DNA of the CDR3 is TGTGCCAGTAGCACCACCGGGACTGGCACAGATACGCAGTATTTT. This gives the protein CASSTTGTGTDTQYF.

The CDR3 DNA reads as TGTGCCAGCAGCCCCACTGACTTCAATCAGCCCCAGCATTTT. Its translation: CASSPTDFNQPQHF. The chain recombines TRBV7-2 with TRBJ1-5; D gene uncertain. Germline values: CDR1 SGHTA, CDR2 FQGNSA. Trimming took off 5 bases at V and 3 bases at J, with 11 bases between the two ends. The CDR3 sequence is 14 residues long.

The V and J genes are TRBV19 and TRBJ2-7, with TRBD1 matching over 7 bases. CDR3 length: 15 amino acids. Per germline, CDR1 LNHDA and CDR2 SQIVND (reference sequence). V gave up 4 bases and J gave up 1 base; unmatched junction bases: 7. The CDR3 here is CASSTSSGQSYEQYF. CDR3 DNA: TGTGCCAGTAGTACCTCCTCGGGACAGTCCTACGAGCAGTACTTC.

J is TRBJ2-3 and V is TRBV5-4, with TRBD2 matching over 12 bases. The CDR3 length is 16 residues. Trimming removed 5 bases from V and 0 bases from J; junction bases left unmatched: 4. CDR1 and CDR2 (germline): SGHNT, YYREEE (reference sequence). The DNA for the CDR3 is TGTGCCAGCAGATCTGGGACTAGCGGGAGCACAGATACGCAGTATTTT. Translating gives CASRSGTSGSTDTQYF.

The chain carries TRBV4-2 and TRBJ1-2; D unresolved. The CDR3 has 16 residues. The germline gives CDR1 LGHNA, CDR2 YNFKEQ. V shed 4 bases and J shed 7 bases, with 22 bases lying between them. The CDR3 DNA reads TGTGCCAGCAGCCTCACACCTGGCCGGGAAGCGCCTGGCTACACCTTC. This translates into CASSLTPGREAPGYTF.

This clone was seen more than once but under ten times. This chain links TRBV9 with TRBJ2-5, with D hard to call. CDR1 and CDR2 from the germline V gene are SGDLS and YYNGEE. This CDR3 has 13 amino acids. V lost 0 bases to trimming and J lost 2 bases, with 5 bases between them. CDR3 DNA sequence: TGTGCCAGCAGCGTAGGAGGTCAAGAGACCCAGTACTTC. This codes for CASSVGGQETQYF.

To note about this clone: An end of the junction differs from the germline gene, which may be a read error. The chain uses TRBV19 and TRBJ2-6, with 10 nucleotides matching TRBD1. Germline loops: CDR1 LNHDA, CDR2 SQIVND (reference sequence). This CDR3 has 19 amino acids. CDR3 DNA sequence: TGTGCCAGTAGTTCTCATCCGGGACAGGGGAGAGGTGGGGCCAACGGCCTGACTTTC. Residues: CASSSHPGQGRGGANGLTF.

The gene calls are TRBV5-4 and TRBJ2-7; weak D call: TRBD2 (5 bases). CDR3 length: 15 residues. Germline V gene sequence: CDR1 SGHNT, CDR2 YYREEE (reference sequence). Between the trimmed V and J ends, which lost 5 bases and 5 bases, there was a span of 20 bases. The CDR3 bases are TGTGCCAGCAGTTATGCCGGGAAGAATCGGGACGAGCAGTACTTC. This encodes CASSYAGKNRDEQYF.

About this clone: The sample has other DNA sequences that encode this CDR3 too. The V gene is TRBV18, the J gene TRBJ1-1; 7 nucleotides align to TRBD1. The CDR3 is 15 residues long. Looked up from germline, CDR1 is KGHSH and CDR2 is LQKENI. V trimming: 1 base; J trimming: 1 base; junction bases outside the gene matches: 3. Written as DNA, the CDR3 is TGTGCCAGCTCACCACGACAGGGTCAGAACACTGAAGCTTTCTTT. Its translation is CASSPRQGQNTEAFF.

The chain joins TRBV7-9 to TRBJ2-1; TRBD2 matches at 7 bases. The germline gives CDR1 SEHNR, CDR2 FQNEAQ (reference sequence). V was pared by 7 bases and J by 6 bases, with 9 bases of the junction left unmatched. The CDR3 consists of 14 residues. DNA for the CDR3: TGTGCCAGCAATTTAGGTGGCGGGAGCAATGAGCAGTTCTTC. Protein sequence: CASNLGGGSNEQFF.

V is TRBV30 and J is TRBJ2-7, with 7 bases that match TRBD2. V lost 3 bases, J lost 3 bases, and 11 bases stayed unmatched. Per the germline V gene, CDR1 is GTSNPN and CDR2 is SVGIG (reference sequence). This CDR3 has 15 residues. This chain's CDR3 is CAWRGGSSAFYEQYF. CDR3 in DNA: TGTGCCTGGAGGGGGGGGAGTAGCGCCTTCTACGAGCAGTACTTC.

This chain connects TRBV7-2 to TRBJ2-2; 13 bases are shared with TRBD2. The CDR3 length is 18 residues. Germline CDR1 SGHTA, CDR2 FQGNSA. The ends lost 3 bases at V and 5 bases at J; junction bases unmatched: 9. The CDR3 loop is CASSFPLGLAGLTGELFF. As DNA, the CDR3 is TGTGCCAGCAGCTTCCCTTTGGGACTAGCGGGACTAACCGGGGAGCTGTTTTTT.

CDR3 amino acids: CASSQGGEQFF. CDR3 coding DNA: TGCGCCAGCAGCCAGGGCGGGGAGCAGTTCTTC. V usage is TRBV4-1 and J usage is TRBJ2-1, with a weak D call TRBD2 (5 bases). CDR3 length: 11 amino acids. Trimming cost V 3 bases and J 10 bases, with 7 bases left between them. Germline assignment: CDR1 MGHRA and CDR2 YSYEKL.